This passage covers 9 T cell receptor beta chains from one sample sequenced in a study of blood T cell repertoires in COVID-19. TCRdb keeps only in-frame clones here, not all; method: immunoSEQ multiplex PCR. In the table there are a few hundred thousand clones, around 88% of which are singletons. The sequenced sample was PBMCs or T cells enriched from blood (not recorded which). These receptors all come from a woman in her forties who had recovered from COVID-19.

The CDR3 region is CASSSGLEGDTQYF. CDR3 sequence (DNA): TGTGCCAGCAGTTCCGGACTAGAAGGCGATACGCAGTATTTT. The rearrangement uses TRBV6-5 and TRBJ2-3, with 7 bases identical to TRBD2. Trimming at V came to 4 bases and at J to 6 bases, leaving 7 bases not matched to a gene. Germline assignment: CDR1 MNHEY and CDR2 SVGAGI. CDR3 length equals 14 residues.

This chain joins TRBV7-8 and TRBJ1-3; TRBD1 matches 7 bases. The germline V gene encodes CDR1 SGHVS and CDR2 FQNEAQ. The CDR3 is made up of 14 amino acids. J lost 4 bases, V lost 5 bases, and 5 bases had no gene match. The CDR3 reads CASSGGTVGNTIYF. The CDR3 nucleotides are TGTGCCAGCAGCGGCGGGACAGTCGGAAACACCATATATTTT.

The rearrangement links TRBV5-1 to TRBJ1-2; D not resolved. Trimming pared 0 bases from V and 1 base from J, leaving 10 bases between. This CDR3 is 15 amino acids long. Per the germline V gene, CDR1 is SGHRS and CDR2 is YFSETQ. CDR3 region: CASSLGHLSNYGYTF. CDR3 nucleotides: TGCGCCAGCAGCTTGGGACACCTGAGTAACTATGGCTACACCTTC.

The gene calls are TRBV7-2 and TRBJ2-3, with D possibly being TRBD2 (5 bases). The germline V gene encodes CDR1 SGHTA and CDR2 FQGNSA. CDR3 length: 14 residues. Trimming cost V 3 bases and J 4 bases, with 11 bases left between them. The CDR3 DNA is TGTGCCAGCAGCTTTGGGAGTTTCGCAGATACGCAGTATTTT. Translated, it gives CASSFGSFADTQYF.

The CDR3 spells CASSIEGQGQTQYF. The DNA of the CDR3 is TGTGCCAGTAGTATAGAAGGACAGGGACAGACCCAGTACTTC. The rearrangement joins TRBV19 to TRBJ2-5; 8 nucleotides agree with TRBD1. CDR3 length equals 14 residues. J was trimmed by 6 bases and V by 0 bases; bases with no gene match: 3. Germline CDR1 is LNHDA and CDR2 is SQIVND (reference sequence).

This clone was counted at least ten times. The chain combines TRBV27 with TRBJ2-1; D might be TRBD2 (6 bases). In germline, CDR1 is MNHEY, CDR2 SMNVEV (reference sequence). V lost 6 bases to trimming and J lost 8 bases, with 26 bases between them. This CDR3 has 17 amino acids. In DNA form, the CDR3 reads TGTGCCAGCAGACCCCCACTTGGTTCCGCAGGCGGGGATGAGCAGTTCTTC. Translation: CASRPPLGSAGGDEQFF.

This clone has just one count. The chain couples TRBV3-1 (or the pseudogene TRBV3-2) to TRBJ1-2; 9 bases are a match to TRBD1. The ends lost 3 bases at V and 8 bases at J; junction bases unmatched: 10. This CDR3 has 15 amino acids. Germline V gene lookup returns CDR1 LGHDT and CDR2 YNNKEL (reference sequence). The CDR3 sequence is CASSQGQGMTGGYTF. The CDR3 bases are TGTGCCAGCAGCCAGGGACAGGGAATGACTGGGGGCTACACCTTC.

The chain is built from TRBV7-9 and TRBJ1-4; 7 nucleotides align to TRBD1. Germline CDR1 and CDR2: SEHNR and FQNEAQ (reference sequence). V lost 5 bases, J lost 7 bases, and 7 bases stayed unmatched. The CDR3 is 14 residues long. CDR3 residues: CASSRQGGGEKLFF. For the CDR3, the DNA is TGTGCCAGCAGCAGACAGGGCGGCGGTGAAAAACTGTTTTTT.

This clone was counted a few times. J is TRBJ2-7 and V is TRBV7-2, with 7 bases identical to TRBD2. With V trimmed by 5 bases and J by 4 bases, 5 bases remained unmatched. The CDR3 loop spans 13 amino acids. Germline V gene data show CDR1 as SGHTA and CDR2 as FQGNSA. The CDR3 DNA follows: TGTGCCAGCAGCCCCCCGGGGGGTTACGAGCAGTACTTC. This gives the protein CASSPPGGYEQYF. Full variable domain (remainder filled in from reference TRBV7-2 and TRBJ2-7): GAGVSQSPSNKVTEKGKDVELRCDPISGHTALYWYRQSLGQGLEFLIYFQGNSAPDKSGLPSDRFSAERTGGSVSTLTIQRTQQEDSAVYLCASSPPGGYEQYFGPGTRLTVT.